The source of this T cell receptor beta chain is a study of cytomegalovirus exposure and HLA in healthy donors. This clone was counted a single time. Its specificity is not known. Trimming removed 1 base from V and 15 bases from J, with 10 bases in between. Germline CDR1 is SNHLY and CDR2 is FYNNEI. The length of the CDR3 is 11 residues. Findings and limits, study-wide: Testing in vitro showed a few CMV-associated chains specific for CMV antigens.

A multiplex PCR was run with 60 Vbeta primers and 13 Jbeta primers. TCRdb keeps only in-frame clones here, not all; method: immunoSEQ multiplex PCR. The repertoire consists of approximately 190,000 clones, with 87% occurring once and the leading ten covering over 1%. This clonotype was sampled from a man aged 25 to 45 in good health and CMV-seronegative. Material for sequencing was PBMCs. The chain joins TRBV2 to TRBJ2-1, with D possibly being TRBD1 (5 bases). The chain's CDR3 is CASSEEIQGFF. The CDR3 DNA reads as TGTGCCAGCAGTGAAGAGATCCAGGGGTTCTTC.